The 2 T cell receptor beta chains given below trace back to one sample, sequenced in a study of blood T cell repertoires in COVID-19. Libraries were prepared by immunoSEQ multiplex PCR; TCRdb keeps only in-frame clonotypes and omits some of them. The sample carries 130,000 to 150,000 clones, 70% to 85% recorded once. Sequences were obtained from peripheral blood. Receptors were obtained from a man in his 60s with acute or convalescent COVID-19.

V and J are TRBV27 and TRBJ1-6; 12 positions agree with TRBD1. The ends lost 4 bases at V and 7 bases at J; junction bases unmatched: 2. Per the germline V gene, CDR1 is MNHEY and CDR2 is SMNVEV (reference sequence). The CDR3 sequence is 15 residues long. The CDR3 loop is CASSWGTGGNSPLHF. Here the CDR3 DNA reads TGTGCCAGCAGTTGGGGGACAGGGGGCAATTCACCCCTCCACTTT.

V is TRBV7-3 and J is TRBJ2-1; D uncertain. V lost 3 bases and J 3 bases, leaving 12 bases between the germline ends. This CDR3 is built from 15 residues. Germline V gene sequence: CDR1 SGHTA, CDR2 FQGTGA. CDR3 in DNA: TGTGCCAGCAGCTTGATGATGGCCGACTACAATGAGCAGTTCTTC. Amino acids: CASSLMMADYNEQFF.